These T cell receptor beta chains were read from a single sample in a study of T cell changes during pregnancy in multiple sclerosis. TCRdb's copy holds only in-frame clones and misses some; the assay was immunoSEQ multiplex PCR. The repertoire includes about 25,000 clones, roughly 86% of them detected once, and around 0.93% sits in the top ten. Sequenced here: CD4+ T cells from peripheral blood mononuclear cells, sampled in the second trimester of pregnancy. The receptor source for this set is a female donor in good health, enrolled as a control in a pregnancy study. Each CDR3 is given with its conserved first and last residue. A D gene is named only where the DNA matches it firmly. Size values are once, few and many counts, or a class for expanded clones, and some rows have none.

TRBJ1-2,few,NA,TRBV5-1,TGCGCCAGCAGCTTGGGGGCAACTGGGCATGGCTACACCTTC,CASSLGATGHGYTF
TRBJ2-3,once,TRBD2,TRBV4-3,TGCGCCAGCAGCCAAGATCCCGGGGGGGCCGCAGATACGCAGTATTTT,CASSQDPGGAADTQYF
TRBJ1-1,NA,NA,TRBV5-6,TGTGCCAGCAGCGATTCAGGGGTAAGGTCTGGGAACACTGAAGCTTTCTTT,CASSDSGVRSGNTEAFF
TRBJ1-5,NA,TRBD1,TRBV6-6,TGTGCCAGCAGTCGCCCGGGACAGGGTATAGGTCAGCCCCAGCATTTT,CASSRPGQGIGQPQHF
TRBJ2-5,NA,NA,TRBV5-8,TGTGCCAGCAGCCTCTATTTAGAGACCCAGTACTTC,CASSLYLETQYF
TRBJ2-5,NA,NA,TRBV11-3,TGTGCCAGCACCCGCGCGCTAGGCCGAGAGACCCAGTACTTC,CASTRALGRETQYF
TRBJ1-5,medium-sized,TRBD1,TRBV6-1,TGTGCCAGCAGTTGGACAGGGGGAGTCAATCAGCCCCAGCATTTT,CASSWTGGVNQPQHF
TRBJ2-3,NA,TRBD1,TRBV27,TGTGCCAGCAGTTTAAGGGGGACAGGCACAGATACGCAGTATTTT,CASSLRGTGTDTQYF
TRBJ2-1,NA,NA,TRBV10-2,TGCGCCAGCAGGGACCAGGTCGGTAGCGTCTATGAGCAGTTCTTC,CASRDQVGSVYEQFF
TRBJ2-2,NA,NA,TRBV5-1,TGCGCCAGCAGCCGGTGGGCCAGGGCTGACACCGGGGAGCTGTTTTTT,CASSRWARADTGELFF
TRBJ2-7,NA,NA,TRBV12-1,TGTGCCAGCAGCTTTGGGAGCTACGAGCAGTACTTC,CASSFGSYEQYF
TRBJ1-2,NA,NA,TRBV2,TGTGCCAGCAGTGATAATCCTCCGATCGCAGCAGGTGGCTACACCTTC,CASSDNPPIAAGGYTF
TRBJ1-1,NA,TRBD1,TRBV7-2,TGTGCCAGCAGCTTAATATCAGGGGGACCGAACACTGAAGCTTTCTTT,CASSLISGGPNTEAFF
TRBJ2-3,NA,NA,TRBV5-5,TGTGCCAGCAGCCCCCCGACAGTGCAACAGAGGACAGATACGCAGTATTTT,CASSPPTVQQRTDTQYF
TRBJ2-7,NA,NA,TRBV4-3,TGCGCCAGCAGCCAAGGTAGGGGCACCTACGAGCAGTACTTC,CASSQGRGTYEQYF
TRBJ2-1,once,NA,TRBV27,TGTGCCAGTCTGGCGGCTAGCTCCTACAATGAGCAGTTCTTC,CASLAASSYNEQFF
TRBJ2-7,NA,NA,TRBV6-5,TGTGCCAGCAGCCGCGGTCTCGAGCAGTACTTC,CASSRGLEQYF
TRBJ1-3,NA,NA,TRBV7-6,TGTGCCAGCAGCTCCCGGACAGCCTCTGGAAACACCATATATTTT,CASSSRTASGNTIYF
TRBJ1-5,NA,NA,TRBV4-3,TGCGCCAGCAGCCAAGAAGACCAAAGGGGGCCCCAGCATTTT,CASSQEDQRGPQHF
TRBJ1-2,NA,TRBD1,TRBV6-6,TGTGCCAGCAGGACAACAGGGGAGGACTACTATGGCTACACCTTC,CASRTTGEDYYGYTF
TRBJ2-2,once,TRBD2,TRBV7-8,TGTGCCAGCAGCCGCAGCGGGACTAGGAGGGGGACCGGGGAGCTGTTTTTT,CASSRSGTRRGTGELFF
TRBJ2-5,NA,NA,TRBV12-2,TGTGCAAGTCGCTTACAACTAGCGGGGGTGTTGTACCAAGAGACCCAGTACTTC,CASRLQLAGVLYQETQYF
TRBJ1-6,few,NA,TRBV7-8,TGTGCCAGCAGCCTTGAGGCCCAAAGAGCCTATAATTCACCCCTCCACTTT,CASSLEAQRAYNSPLHF
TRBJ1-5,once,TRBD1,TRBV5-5,TGTGCCAGCAGCAAACAGGGGAATAGCAATCAGCCCCAGCATTTT,CASSKQGNSNQPQHF
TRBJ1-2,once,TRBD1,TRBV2,TGTGCCAGCAGCCTAGACAGGGGTGTTTTTGGCTACACCTTC,CASSLDRGVFGYTF
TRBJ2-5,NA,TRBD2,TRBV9,TGTGCCAGCAGCGTAGAGCTAGCGGGTGGGGGCGAAGAGACCCAGTACTTC,CASSVELAGGGEETQYF
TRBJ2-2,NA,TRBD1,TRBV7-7,TGTGCCAGCAGCGCCGGGGACCCCCCGGGACAGGGGAACACCGGGGAGCTGTTTTTT,CASSAGDPPGQGNTGELFF
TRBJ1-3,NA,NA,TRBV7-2,TGTGCCAGCAGCTTAAGTCCCCAGGGCTCTGGAAACACCATATATTTT,CASSLSPQGSGNTIYF
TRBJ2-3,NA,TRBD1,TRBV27,TGTGCCAGCAGATCCGGACAGGGGGCATCAGATACGCAGTATTTT,CASRSGQGASDTQYF
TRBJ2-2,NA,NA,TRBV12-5,TGTGCTAGTGGCCCACTTCTCGGGGGCGGGGAGCTGTTTTTT,CASGPLLGGGELFF
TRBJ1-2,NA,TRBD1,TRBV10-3,TGTGCCATCAGTGAGGGGACAGTTAACTATGGCTACACCTTC,CAISEGTVNYGYTF
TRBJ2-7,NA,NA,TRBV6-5,TGTGCCAGCAGTTACTCGATAAGAGACTACGAGCAGTACTTC,CASSYSIRDYEQYF
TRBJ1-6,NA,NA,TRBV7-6,TGTGCCAGCAGCCCCAGTCCTAATTCACCCCTCCACTTT,CASSPSPNSPLHF
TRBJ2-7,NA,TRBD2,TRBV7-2,TGTGCCAGCAGCCCCCGTCTGAGCGGGGGCCTACACGAGCAGTACTTC,CASSPRLSGGLHEQYF
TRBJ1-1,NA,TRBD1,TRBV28,TGTGCCAGCAGTTTATTACAGACAGGGACTGAAGCTTTCTTT,CASSLLQTGTEAFF
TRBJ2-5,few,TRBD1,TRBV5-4,TGTGCCAGCAGCTGGACAGGGCTCCAAGAGACCCAGTACTTC,CASSWTGLQETQYF
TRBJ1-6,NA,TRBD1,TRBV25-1,TGTGCCAGTCGTGAAGGGGGCGGGGGTGTCCACTTT,CASREGGGGVHF
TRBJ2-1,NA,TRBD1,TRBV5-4,TGTGCCAGCAGCTTGGAGGGGGCGCTCGGGAATGAGCAGTTCTTC,CASSLEGALGNEQFF
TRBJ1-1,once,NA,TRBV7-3,TGTGCCAGCAGCCCTTCGGGCACTGAAGCTTTCTTT,CASSPSGTEAFF
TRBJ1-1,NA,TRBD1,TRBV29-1,TGCAGCGTTGAGGGGACAGGAGCTTTCTTT,CSVEGTGAFF